The 15 T cell receptor beta chains below were found in one sample sequenced in a study of blood T cells in healthy people across ages. The second PCR ran roughly 6 to 11 cycles with a sample-barcoded 5' primer and J-beta primers. Each CDR3 protein is one row after TCRdb ran MiXCR on the 5' RACE reads. In the table there are about 640,000 distinct CDR3 sequences, 58% of which are singletons. Material: blood. These receptors were obtained from a man aged 60 to 75 in good health.

The CDR3 DNA reads as TGTGCCAGCAGTTTGAGCCTAGCGGCCGGGGAGCTGTTTTTT. This encodes CASSLSLAAGELFF. The V call is TRBV27, the J call TRBJ2-2, with 7 nucleotides matching TRBD2. The V and J ends lost 3 bases and 6 bases, in that order; junction bases with no gene match: 4. The germline gives CDR1 MNHEY, CDR2 SMNVEV (reference sequence). This CDR3 is 14 amino acids long.

The chain uses TRBV20-1 and TRBJ2-3; D possibly corresponds to TRBD2 (6 bases). The V end lost 2 bases, the J end lost 5 bases, and 14 bases lay between the germline ends. CDR1 and CDR2 (germline): DFQATT, SNEGSKA (reference sequence). The CDR3 length is 14 residues. CDR3 sequence (DNA): TGCAGTGCTAGACGAGCGGGCAATTTAGATACGCAGTATTTT. Protein sequence: CSARRAGNLDTQYF.

V usage is TRBV18 and J usage is TRBJ2-4; D may be TRBD2 (5 bases). The CDR3 contains 14 residues. Trimming removed 3 bases at V and 8 bases at J, with 14 bases between. The V gene's germline CDR1 is KGHSH and CDR2 LQKENI. The chain's CDR3 is CASSPGISEDIQYF. CDR3 sequence (DNA): TGTGCCAGCTCACCCGGGATCTCGGAGGACATTCAGTACTTC.

The chain is built from TRBV20-1 and TRBJ2-7, with TRBD2 matching 9 bases. After removal of 0 bases from V and 2 bases from J, the junction contained 5 bases not matched to a gene. This CDR3 comprises 15 residues. CDR1 and CDR2 from the germline V gene are DFQATT and SNEGSKA (reference sequence). CDR3 DNA: TGCAGTGCTAGAGAGGGACTAGCTCTTGCCTACGAGCAGTACTTC. Its protein is CSAREGLALAYEQYF.

The chain recombines TRBV4-1 with TRBJ1-4, with TRBD1 as a possible D gene (5 bases). V was cut by 1 base and J by 0 bases, with 9 bases left in between. In germline, CDR1 is MGHRA, CDR2 YSYEKL. The CDR3 spans 16 residues. The CDR3: CASSQVGGATNEKLFF. The CDR3 region has the DNA TGCGCCAGCAGCCAAGTGGGAGGGGCAACTAATGAAAAACTGTTTTTT.

This clonotype has a handful of counts. V and J are TRBV20-1 and TRBJ2-1; 9 positions agree with TRBD2. After removal of 1 base from V and 9 bases from J, the junction contained 7 bases not matched to a gene. Looked up from germline, CDR1 is DFQATT and CDR2 is SNEGSKA (reference sequence). The CDR3 is 14 amino acids. The CDR3 loop is CSARVGGGAGEQFF. The DNA for the CDR3 is TGCAGTGCTAGAGTCGGCGGGGGGGCCGGTGAGCAGTTCTTC.

The table lists this clonotype with a few counts. The CDR3 is CASSHERLAGGETQYF. CDR3 DNA sequence: TGCGCCAGCAGCCACGAAAGACTAGCGGGGGGGGAGACCCAGTACTTC. The V gene is TRBV4-1, the J gene TRBJ2-5; 14 nucleotides align to TRBD2. Germline V gene data show CDR1 as MGHRA and CDR2 as YSYEKL. Unmatched junction bases numbered 5, after V lost 3 bases and J lost 5 bases. The CDR3 has 16 amino acids.

CDR3 in amino acids: CSASRSAPSSPLHF. The CDR3, as DNA: TGCAGTGCTTCTCGAAGCGCTCCAAGTTCACCCCTCCACTTT. The genes are TRBV20-1 and TRBJ1-6; D unresolved. Germline CDR1 reads DFQATT; CDR2 reads SNEGSKA (reference sequence). The V gene lost 5 bases and the J gene lost 9 bases, with 17 bases spanning the gap. The CDR3 is 14 residues long.

This sequence joins TRBV5-6 and TRBJ1-6, with TRBD1 as a possible D gene (6 bases). The germline gives CDR1 SGHDT, CDR2 YYEEEE. V lost 0 bases, J lost 9 bases, and 10 bases lay in between. This CDR3 contains 14 residues. CDR3 bases: TGTGCCAGCAGCTTGGCACAGGGATCTTCACCCCTCCACTTT. It yields the protein CASSLAQGSSPLHF.

The table lists this clonotype with a few counts. V is TRBV7-8 and J is TRBJ2-5; a possible D gene is TRBD2 (5 bases). In germline, CDR1 is SGHVS, CDR2 FQNEAQ. The length of the CDR3 is 15 residues. The ends were cut back, 7 bases at V and 0 bases at J, with 15 bases in the middle. This chain's CDR3 is CASTQGRGYQETQYF. The CDR3 region has the DNA TGTGCCAGCACCCAAGGCAGAGGGTACCAAGAGACCCAGTACTTC.

The chain uses TRBV2 and TRBJ2-7, with TRBD1 matching 7 bases. CDR1 and CDR2 from the germline V gene are SNHLY and FYNNEI. The V segment lost 10 bases and the J segment 2 bases; nucleotides outside the gene matches: 5. This CDR3 is 12 amino acids long. CDR3 region: CANAGTAYEQYF. The CDR3 DNA is TGTGCCAACGCCGGGACAGCCTACGAGCAGTACTTC.

There are many counts of this clonotype. This chain connects TRBV6-6 to TRBJ2-7; 13 nucleotides align to TRBD2. J lost 5 bases, V lost 2 bases, and 0 bases had no gene match. The CDR3 has 14 amino acids. In germline, CDR1 is MNHNY, CDR2 SVGAGI (reference sequence). CDR3 bases: TGTGCCAGCAGTTACGGACTAGCGGGGGACGAGCAGTACTTC. Its protein product is CASSYGLAGDEQYF.

V gene TRBV25-1 combines with J gene TRBJ1-6, with D unclear. CDR1 is MGHDK, CDR2 SYGVNS, per germline. V was shortened by 3 bases and J by 7 bases, with 7 bases between the two germline ends. The CDR3 consists of 13 residues. CDR3 in amino acids: CASSDGENSPLHF. In DNA form, the CDR3 reads TGTGCCAGCAGTGATGGAGAGAATTCACCCCTCCACTTT.

The rearrangement joins TRBV3-1 to TRBJ2-3, with TRBD2 as a possible D gene (6 bases). This CDR3 spans 17 amino acids. V was shortened by 0 bases and J by 1 base, with 14 bases between the two germline ends. CDR1 and CDR2 from the germline V gene are LGHDT and YNNKEL (reference sequence). The CDR3 here is CASSQDLGGRGTDTQYF. In nucleotides, the CDR3 is TGTGCCAGCAGCCAAGATTTGGGAGGCAGAGGCACAGATACGCAGTATTTT.

J is TRBJ2-1 and V is TRBV6-1; 14 nucleotides match TRBD2. Per the germline V gene, CDR1 is MNHNS and CDR2 is SASEGT. The CDR3 is made up of 18 amino acids. With V trimmed by 5 bases and J by 6 bases, 12 bases remained unmatched. DNA of the CDR3: TGTGCCAGCAGTAAACAGCCGGGACTAGCGGGGGAGAGCAATGAGCAGTTCTTC. As protein: CASSKQPGLAGESNEQFF.